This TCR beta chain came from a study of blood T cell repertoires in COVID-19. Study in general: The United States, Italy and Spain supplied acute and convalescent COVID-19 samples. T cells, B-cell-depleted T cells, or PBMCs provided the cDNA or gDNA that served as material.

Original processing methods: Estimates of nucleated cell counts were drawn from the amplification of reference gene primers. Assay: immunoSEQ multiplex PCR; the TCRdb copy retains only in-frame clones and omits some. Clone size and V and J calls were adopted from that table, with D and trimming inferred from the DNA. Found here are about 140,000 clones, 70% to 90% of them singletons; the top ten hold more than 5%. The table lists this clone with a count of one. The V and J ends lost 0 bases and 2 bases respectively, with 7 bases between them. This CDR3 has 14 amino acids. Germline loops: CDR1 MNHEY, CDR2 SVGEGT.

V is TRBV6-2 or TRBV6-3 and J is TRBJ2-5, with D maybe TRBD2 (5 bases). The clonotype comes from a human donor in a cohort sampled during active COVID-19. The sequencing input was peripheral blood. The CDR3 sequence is CASSYSGLQETQYF. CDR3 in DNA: TGTGCCAGCAGTTACTCCGGACTTCAAGAGACCCAGTACTTC.